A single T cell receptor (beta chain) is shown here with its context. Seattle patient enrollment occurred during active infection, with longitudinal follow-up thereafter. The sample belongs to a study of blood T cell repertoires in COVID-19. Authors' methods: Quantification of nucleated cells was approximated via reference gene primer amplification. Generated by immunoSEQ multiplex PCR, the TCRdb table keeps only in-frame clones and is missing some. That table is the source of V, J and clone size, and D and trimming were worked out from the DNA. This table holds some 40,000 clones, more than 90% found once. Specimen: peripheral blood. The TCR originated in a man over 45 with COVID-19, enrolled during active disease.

This CDR3 is CAWYRVGTEAFF. The DNA of the CDR3 is TGTGCCTGGTACAGGGTCGGCACTGAAGCTTTCTTT. The chain is built from TRBV30 and TRBJ1-1; D may be TRBD1 (6 bases). There are 12 residues in the CDR3. From germline, CDR1 is GTSNPN and CDR2 SVGIG (reference sequence). Deletions cut 5 bases from V and 4 bases from J, with 11 bases between.